A single sample is the source of the 15 T cell receptor beta chains below, sequenced in a study of T cell repertoires and Cas9 in healthy adults. Sequencing used immunoSEQ multiplex PCR; TCRdb keeps in-frame clones, though not all of them. The data contain 20,000 to 25,000 clones, around 90% of them singletons. Sequenced sample: CD4+ effector T cells (CD127+, CD25-, CD137-, CD154-) from PBMCs; culture status not recorded. The receptors stem from a human donor in good health.

The DNA for the CDR3 is TGTGCCGGCGGGACGGACCCATACGAGCAGTACTTC. Amino acid sequence: CAGGTDPYEQYF. V gene TRBV6-1 combines with J gene TRBJ2-7; possible D gene TRBD2, 6 bases. Looked up from germline, CDR1 is MNHNS and CDR2 is SASEGT. There are 12 residues in the CDR3. The V end lost 11 bases, the J end lost 4 bases, and 15 bases lay between the germline ends.

The chain links TRBV7-2 to TRBJ2-5; the match to TRBD2 covers 10 bases. Germline loops: CDR1 SGHTA, CDR2 FQGNSA. The junction had 8 bases not matched to a gene; V was cut back by 8 bases and J by 2 bases. The CDR3 is 15 residues long. The CDR3 region is CASARLAGVQETQYF. As DNA, the CDR3 is TGTGCCAGCGCAAGGCTAGCGGGGGTGCAAGAGACCCAGTACTTC.

The V gene is TRBV18, the J gene TRBJ1-5; D unclear. The length of the CDR3 is 15 residues. Deletions cut 3 bases from V and 7 bases from J, with 16 bases between. Germline-derived CDR1 and CDR2 are KGHSH and LQKENI. Here the CDR3 reads CASSPARSDGQPQHF. CDR3 bases: TGTGCCAGCTCACCGGCCCGATCCGACGGCCAGCCCCAGCATTTT.

The V gene is TRBV19, the J gene TRBJ2-4; D unclear. Germline-derived CDR1 and CDR2 are LNHDA and SQIVND (reference sequence). The CDR3 consists of 13 residues. Trimming pared 5 bases from V and 3 bases from J, leaving 8 bases between. CDR3 DNA: TGTGCCAGTAGTGAGACAATCAAAAACATTCAGTACTTC. Its translation: CASSETIKNIQYF.

This clone has a handful of counts. The chain couples TRBV19 to TRBJ2-7; 12 bases match TRBD2. The trim removed 3 bases at V and 5 bases at J, leaving 5 bases unmatched. The CDR3 extends over 15 amino acids. Germline CDR1 and CDR2: LNHDA and SQIVND (reference sequence). CDR3 bases: TGTGCCAGTAGTATTCTACTAGCGGGGGGCGACGAGCAGTACTTC. The encoded protein is CASSILLAGGDEQYF.

The chain links TRBV7-8 to TRBJ2-3, with 11 bases aligning to TRBD2. Germline CDR1 is SGHVS and CDR2 is FQNEAQ. The CDR3 length is 15 residues. V lost 5 bases to trimming and J lost 2 bases; unmatched junction nucleotides: 3. In DNA form, the CDR3 reads TGTGCCAGCAGCCTGACTAGCGGGGCCACAGATACGCAGTATTTT. It translates to CASSLTSGATDTQYF.

This clone has a single count. V is TRBV5-6 and J is TRBJ2-7; the D gene is possibly TRBD1 (6 bases). Deletions cut 4 bases from V and 0 bases from J, with 8 bases between. The CDR3 runs to 13 residues. In germline, CDR1 is SGHDT, CDR2 YYEEEE. DNA of the CDR3: TGTGCCAGCAGCCCAGGGGTCTCCTACGAGCAGTACTTC. It translates to CASSPGVSYEQYF.

This rearrangement joins TRBV7-9 to TRBJ1-4, with 9 bases aligning to TRBD1. Trimming cost V 6 bases and J 5 bases; bases outside gene matches: 4. Germline lookup yields CDR1 SEHNR and CDR2 FQNEAQ (reference sequence). The CDR3 loop spans 14 amino acids. The DNA for the CDR3 is TGTGCCAGCAGACCAGACAGGGGGAATGAAAAACTGTTTTTT. Translating it yields CASRPDRGNEKLFF.

This chain connects TRBV6-5 to TRBJ1-5; no clear D. Deletions cut 8 bases from V and 0 bases from J, with 11 bases between. Looked up from germline, CDR1 is MNHEY and CDR2 is SVGAGI. The CDR3 is 14 residues long. The chain's CDR3 is CASRSPHSNQPQHF. As DNA, the CDR3 is TGTGCCAGCCGCTCCCCCCATAGCAATCAGCCCCAGCATTTT.

This sequence joins TRBV2 and TRBJ1-2; D unclear. Trimming pared 4 bases from V and 4 bases from J, leaving 10 bases between. The CDR3 is 13 residues long. Germline values: CDR1 SNHLY, CDR2 FYNNEI. CDR3 loop: CASSAEGAYGYTF. CDR3 bases: TGTGCCAGCAGTGCGGAGGGCGCCTATGGCTACACCTTC. Together with reference TRBV2 and TRBJ1-2, the CDR3 gives the full variable domain: EPEVTQTPSHQVTQMGQEVILRCVPISNHLYFYWYRQILGQKVEFLVSFYNNEISEKSEIFDDQFSVERPDGSNFTLKIRSTKLEDSAMYFCASSAEGAYGYTFGSGTRLTVV.

The rearrangement joins TRBV6-6 to TRBJ1-1; D gene uncertain. The CDR3 extends over 13 amino acids. Germline V gives CDR1 MNHNY, CDR2 SVGAGI (reference sequence). V was pared by 11 bases and J by 1 base, with 14 bases between. The CDR3 DNA reads TGTGCCCTTTCCCCCATCCAGAACACTGAAGCTTTCTTT. Protein product: CALSPIQNTEAFF.

V and J are TRBV4-2 and TRBJ2-3, with D perhaps assigned TRBD1 or TRBD2 (5 bases each). V was shortened by 0 bases and J by 6 bases, with 19 bases between the two germline ends. Germline-derived CDR1 and CDR2 are LGHNA and YNFKEQ. The CDR3 extends over 17 amino acids. CDR3 sequence: CASSQDGASGYHDTQYF. CDR3 sequence (DNA): TGTGCCAGCAGCCAAGACGGGGCCTCCGGGTACCACGATACGCAGTATTTT.

The chain recombines TRBV7-2 with TRBJ1-3; D call uncertain. CDR1 SGHTA and CDR2 FQGNSA come from the germline V gene. Between the trimmed V and J ends, which lost 2 bases and 7 bases, there was a span of 9 bases. The CDR3 extends over 13 amino acids. CDR3 nucleotides: TGTGCCAGCAGCTTAATGTTTGAGAACACCATATATTTT. Protein: CASSLMFENTIYF.

This rearrangement joins TRBV7-2 to TRBJ2-5, with a weak D call TRBD2 (6 bases). CDR3 size: 12 residues. Germline values: CDR1 SGHTA, CDR2 FQGNSA. V lost 5 bases and J lost 11, with 15 bases in between. The CDR3 DNA is TGTGCCAGCAGCACCTATACGGGGGAGCAGTACTTC. Its translation is CASSTYTGEQYF.

This sequence joins TRBV4-1 and TRBJ1-4; D is ambiguous. The CDR3 is made up of 15 amino acids. Germline lookup yields CDR1 MGHRA and CDR2 YSYEKL. Trimming cost V 1 base and J 0 bases, with 6 bases left between them. This chain's CDR3 is CASSQVWATNEKLFF. DNA for the CDR3: TGCGCCAGCAGCCAAGTATGGGCAACTAATGAAAAACTGTTTTTT.